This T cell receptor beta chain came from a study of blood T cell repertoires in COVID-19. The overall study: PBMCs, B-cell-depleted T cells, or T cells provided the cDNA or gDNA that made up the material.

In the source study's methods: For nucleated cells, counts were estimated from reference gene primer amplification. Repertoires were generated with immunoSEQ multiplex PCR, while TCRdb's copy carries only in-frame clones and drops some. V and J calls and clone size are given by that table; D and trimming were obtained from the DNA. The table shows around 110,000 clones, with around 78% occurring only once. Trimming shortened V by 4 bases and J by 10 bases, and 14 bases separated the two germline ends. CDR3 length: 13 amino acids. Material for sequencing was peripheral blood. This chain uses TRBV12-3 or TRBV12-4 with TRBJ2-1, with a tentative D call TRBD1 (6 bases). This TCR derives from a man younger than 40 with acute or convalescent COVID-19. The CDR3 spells CASSYRDVGEQFF. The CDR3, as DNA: TGTGCCAGCAGTTACAGGGATGTGGGGGAGCAGTTCTTC.